A single sample gave rise to the 27 T cell receptor beta chains below, sequenced in a study of blood T cell repertoires in COVID-19. TCRdb's table, derived via immunoSEQ multiplex PCR, lists solely in-frame clones and lacks some. The data contain approximately 100,000 clones, 80% to 90% of them singletons. Specimen: peripheral blood. The receptors originated from a woman older than 75 with active or convalescent COVID-19.

The gene calls are TRBV11-3 and TRBJ2-3, with 12 positions matching TRBD2. V shed 3 bases, J shed 0 bases, and the junction held 7 bases outside the gene matches. Per the germline V gene, CDR1 is SGHNT and CDR2 is YENEEA. The CDR3 length is 18 residues. CDR3 sequence (DNA): TGTGCCAGCAGCTTGGGACTAGCGGGTGACTCAAGCACAGATACGCAGTATTTT. It is translated as CASSLGLAGDSSTDTQYF.

The V and J genes are TRBV28 and TRBJ2-1; 9 bases align to TRBD2. Germline V gene sequence: CDR1 MDHEN, CDR2 SYDVKM. V gave up 10 bases and J gave up 7 bases; unmatched junction bases: 11. The CDR3 length is 14 residues. The CDR3, as DNA: TGTGCCACCGGGGGGACTAGCAGGGGGAATGAGCAGTTCTTC. It yields the protein CATGGTSRGNEQFF.

The chain combines TRBV18 with TRBJ2-7; the D gene is possibly TRBD2 (5 bases). The CDR3 consists of 15 residues. Per germline, CDR1 KGHSH and CDR2 LQKENI. V was trimmed by 5 bases and J by 3 bases, leaving 17 bases between them. This chain's CDR3 is CASSSSARRYYEQYF. CDR3 sequence (DNA): TGTGCCAGCTCATCCTCAGCTAGGAGGTACTACGAGCAGTACTTC.

The chain carries TRBV28 and TRBJ2-1; D possibly corresponds to TRBD2 (6 bases). CDR1 and CDR2 (germline): MDHEN, SYDVKM. The CDR3 runs to 16 residues. V dropped 2 bases and J dropped 0 bases, with 11 bases sitting between them. CDR3 in DNA: TGTGCCAGCAGTTTACCCCAGCGGGCCTCCTACAATGAGCAGTTCTTC. It is translated as CASSLPQRASYNEQFF. The full variable domain, in which reference TRBV28 and TRBJ2-1 provide the parts outside the CDR3, is DVKVTQSSRYLVKRTGEKVFLECVQDMDHENMFWYRQDPGLGLRLIYFSYDVKMKEKGDIPEGYSVSREKKERFSLILESASTNQTSMYLCASSLPQRASYNEQFFGPGTRLTVL.

The chain links TRBV5-1 to TRBJ2-1; 7 nucleotides line up with TRBD2. In germline, CDR1 is SGHRS, CDR2 YFSETQ. V gave up 4 bases and J gave up 0 bases; unmatched junction bases: 4. The CDR3 runs to 15 residues. CDR3 protein: CASSHLADSYNEQFF. CDR3 DNA sequence: TGCGCCAGCAGCCATCTAGCGGACTCCTACAATGAGCAGTTCTTC. Using reference TRBV5-1 and TRBJ2-1 for the parts outside the CDR3, the full variable domain is KAGVTQTPRYLIKTRGQQVTLSCSPISGHRSVSWYQQTPGQGLQFLFEYFSETQRNKGNFPGRFSGRQFSNSRSEMNVSTLELGDSALYLCASSHLADSYNEQFFGPGTRLTVL.

The CDR3 coding sequence is TGTGCCAGCAGCTTAGAACTCCTCAATGAGCAGTTCTTC. This sequence encodes CASSLELLNEQFF. The chain couples TRBV7-2 to TRBJ2-1; D is unclear. This CDR3 is built from 13 residues. Germline CDR1 reads SGHTA; CDR2 reads FQGNSA. The germline V and J ends were trimmed by 1 base and 6 bases, with 7 bases remaining between them.

The CDR3 nucleotides are TGCAGTGCTAGGGACAGAGAGACCCAGTACTTC. This sequence encodes CSARDRETQYF. The rearrangement links TRBV20-1 to TRBJ2-5; D may be TRBD1 (6 bases). The CDR3 has 11 residues. Germline assignment: CDR1 DFQATT and CDR2 SNEGSKA (reference sequence). V was cut by 3 bases and J by 4 bases, with 6 bases left in between.

The count of this clone is one. The junction differs from germline at one of its ends, possibly a read error. V usage is TRBV7-7 and J usage is TRBJ2-2; 15 nucleotides line up with TRBD2. Germline CDR1 and CDR2: SSHAT and FNYEAQ (reference sequence). The CDR3 spans 15 residues. The CDR3 DNA reads TGTGCTAGCAGCCGGACTAGCGGGAGGGGCGGGGAGCTGTTTTTT. Amino acid sequence: CASSRTSGRGGELFF.

This clone turned up a few times. The chain is built from TRBV15 and TRBJ1-5; the match to TRBD1 covers 8 bases. CDR3 length equals 15 residues. Germline values: CDR1 LNHNV, CDR2 YYDKDF (reference sequence). The V segment lost 0 bases and the J segment 9 bases; nucleotides outside the gene matches: 7. This CDR3 is CATSREKQGGRPQHF. For the CDR3, the DNA is TGTGCCACCAGCAGAGAAAAACAGGGGGGGAGGCCCCAGCATTTT.

This chain uses TRBV7-8 with TRBJ2-7; 7 bases match TRBD2. Losses at the gene ends were 5 bases for V and 4 bases for J; bases not matched to a gene: 11. This CDR3 is 15 amino acids long. The germline gives CDR1 SGHVS, CDR2 FQNEAQ. The CDR3 DNA follows: TGTGCCAGCAGCCCCCGGGGCGGGAGAGGGTACGAGCAGTACTTC. Amino acid sequence: CASSPRGGRGYEQYF.

The rearrangement uses TRBV11-1 and TRBJ1-1, with 11 bases lining up with TRBD1. Germline CDR1 and CDR2: SGHAT and FQDESV (reference sequence). The length of the CDR3 is 13 residues. Trimming at V came to 4 bases and at J to 10 bases, leaving 5 bases not matched to a gene. As DNA, the CDR3 is TGTGCCAGCAGCTCGGACAGGGGGCTAAGAGCTTTCTTT. This encodes CASSSDRGLRAFF.

The chain links TRBV5-1 to TRBJ1-2; D is unresolved. The V gene's germline CDR1 is SGHRS and CDR2 YFSETQ. The CDR3 is 12 amino acids. The V end was cut by 0 bases, the J end by 8 bases, with 8 bases between. This chain's CDR3 is CASSLDARGYTF. CDR3 coding DNA: TGCGCCAGCAGCTTGGACGCCCGGGGCTACACCTTC.

V is TRBV29-1 and J is TRBJ2-3, with D perhaps matching TRBD2 (6 bases). Germline CDR1 and CDR2: SQVTM and ANQGSEA. With 3 bases removed from V and 3 bases from J, the gap between germline ends came to 10 bases. This CDR3 comprises 13 residues. This CDR3 is CSVEEGNTDTQYF. The CDR3 region has the DNA TGCAGCGTTGAGGAGGGGAATACAGATACGCAGTATTTT.

The chain joins TRBV15 to TRBJ2-3, with 12 positions matching TRBD2. The CDR3 spans 17 residues. J gave up 3 bases and V 2 bases, and 6 bases lay outside the gene matches. In germline, CDR1 is LNHNV, CDR2 YYDKDF (reference sequence). The CDR3 DNA reads as TGTGCCACCAGCAGACTCCCGACTAGCGGGAGTACAGATACGCAGTATTTT. This codes for CATSRLPTSGSTDTQYF.

In this sample, this clone turned up once. The gene calls are TRBV28 and TRBJ2-7, with D perhaps TRBD1 (5 bases). CDR1 MDHEN and CDR2 SYDVKM come from the germline V gene. The CDR3 is 14 amino acids. Deletions cut 3 bases from V and 1 base from J, with 10 bases between. The CDR3 loop reads CASSFQGASYEQYF. CDR3 DNA sequence: TGTGCCAGCAGTTTCCAGGGCGCTTCCTACGAGCAGTACTTC.

This clone appeared once. The CDR3: CASSRGPYEQYF. The CDR3, as DNA: TGTGCCAGCAGTAGAGGCCCGTACGAGCAGTACTTC. The rearrangement uses TRBV6-5 and TRBJ2-7; D remains ambiguous. From germline, CDR1 is MNHEY and CDR2 SVGAGI. The CDR3 contains 12 residues. Trimming left V 5 bases short and J 4 bases short, with 9 bases between.

The rearrangement joins TRBV5-1 to TRBJ1-2; 7 bases line up with TRBD1. The CDR3 is 15 amino acids. Germline V gene lookup returns CDR1 SGHRS and CDR2 YFSETQ. The V segment lost 4 bases and the J segment 2 bases; nucleotides outside the gene matches: 8. CDR3 DNA: TGCGCCAGCAGCCCGGGACAGCTTCTGAACTATGGCTACACCTTC. Amino acid sequence: CASSPGQLLNYGYTF.

This clone was observed a handful of times. Other DNA sequences within the sample encode an identical CDR3. The J gene is TRBJ1-1, the V gene TRBV9, with 7 bases lining up with TRBD1. The junction had 6 bases not matched to a gene; V was cut back by 2 bases and J by 2 bases. From germline, CDR1 is SGDLS and CDR2 YYNGEE. The CDR3 is 15 amino acids. CDR3 sequence reads: CASSVRTGPNTEAFF. Written as DNA, the CDR3 is TGTGCCAGCAGCGTCCGGACAGGACCCAACACTGAAGCTTTCTTT.

Of note for this clone: At one of its ends the junction is not consistent with the germline gene, which may arise from a read error. The V call is TRBV23-1, the J call TRBJ2-7, with D maybe TRBD1 (6 bases). TRBV23-1 is labeled an ORF, and its function is uncertain. The CDR3 has 16 amino acids. This chain's CDR3 is CASRVSGAPISDEQYF. Written as DNA, the CDR3 is TGCGCCAGCAGGGTGTCAGGGGCACCGATCTCCGACGAGCAGTACTTC.

This sequence joins TRBV5-4 and TRBJ2-1, with 7 bases aligning to TRBD1. From germline, CDR1 is SGHNT and CDR2 YYREEE (reference sequence). After removal of 4 bases from V and 0 bases from J, the junction contained 4 bases not matched to a gene. CDR3 length: 15 amino acids. As DNA, the CDR3 is TGTGCCAGCAGCAAGGGACAGAGCTCCTACAATGAGCAGTTCTTC. Its protein is CASSKGQSSYNEQFF. Based on the CDR3 plus reference TRBV5-4 and TRBJ2-1, the full variable domain is ETGVTQSPTHLIKTRGQQVTLRCSSQSGHNTVSWYQQALGQGPQFIFQYYREEENGRGNFPPRFSGLQFPNYSSELNVNALELDDSALYLCASSKGQSSYNEQFFGPGTRLTVL.

This clone was observed once. The gene calls are TRBV10-2 and TRBJ2-7; D gene ambiguous. The CDR3 totals 14 residues. V was trimmed by 6 bases and J by 0 bases, leaving 12 bases between them. Per the germline V gene, CDR1 is WSHSY and CDR2 is SAAADI. DNA of the CDR3: TGCGCCAGCAGCCCGACTGGAAGCTCCTACGAGCAGTACTTC. Encoded protein: CASSPTGSSYEQYF.

The CDR3 nucleotides are TGTGCCAGCAGCCAAGATGGAGAGGGTTTAAACACCATATATTTT. Translating gives CASSQDGEGLNTIYF. The chain employs TRBV4-2 and TRBJ1-3; unclear D gene. CDR3 length: 15 residues. V was clipped by 0 bases and J by 6 bases, with 12 bases between them. Germline V gene data show CDR1 as LGHNA and CDR2 as YNFKEQ.

The V gene is TRBV3-1 (or the pseudogene TRBV3-2), the J gene TRBJ2-7; D may be TRBD1 (6 bases). Germline CDR1 LGHDT, CDR2 YNNKEL (reference sequence). With 0 bases removed from V and 4 bases from J, the gap between germline ends came to 13 bases. The CDR3 is 15 residues long. CDR3 sequence (DNA): TGTGCCAGCAGCCAAGATCTGGGACACTTTTACGAGCAGTACTTC. Protein sequence: CASSQDLGHFYEQYF.

The V gene is TRBV7-2, the J gene TRBJ1-5; perhaps TRBD1 as D (6 bases). Germline CDR1 SGHTA, CDR2 FQGNSA. V lost 5 bases to trimming and J lost 5 bases, with 16 bases between them. This CDR3 has 15 amino acids. The chain's CDR3 is CASSPLGQTDQPQHF. The DNA for the CDR3 is TGTGCCAGCAGCCCGCTAGGACAGACGGATCAGCCCCAGCATTTT.

The chain recombines TRBV2 with TRBJ1-2; a weak D match, TRBD1 (6 bases). The V end was cut by 3 bases, the J end by 4 bases, with 12 bases between. Germline V lookup: CDR1 SNHLY, CDR2 FYNNEI. This CDR3 contains 14 residues. In DNA form, the CDR3 reads TGTGCCAGCAGTGAGCTGGGGGCCATCTATGGCTACACCTTC. As protein: CASSELGAIYGYTF.

In its sample, this clone was seen a few times. This chain joins TRBV5-4 and TRBJ1-2, with no clear D. This CDR3 has 14 amino acids. CDR1 is SGHNT and CDR2 is YYREEE in the germline V gene (reference sequence). Deletions cut 1 base from V and 0 bases from J, with 7 bases between. The CDR3 protein is CASSLTVTNYGYTF. Written as DNA, the CDR3 is TGTGCCAGCAGCTTGACAGTAACTAACTATGGCTACACCTTC.

This chain links TRBV7-3 with TRBJ1-6, with a tentative D call TRBD1 (5 bases). Trimming cost V 6 bases and J 9 bases, with 12 bases left between them. Germline CDR1 is SGHTA and CDR2 is FQGTGA. This CDR3 is 13 amino acids long. CDR3 sequence: CASSSQGSSPLHF. The CDR3 region has the DNA TGTGCCAGCAGTTCGCAGGGCAGTTCACCCCTCCACTTT.